A single sample gave rise to the 28 T cell receptor beta chains below, sequenced in a study of blood T cell repertoires in COVID-19. Some clones are missing from TCRdb's copy, which holds only in-frame ones; the method was immunoSEQ multiplex PCR. Found here are 210,000 or so clones, approximately 88% of them singletons; the top ten hold more than 3%. The specimen sequenced was PBMCs or T cells enriched from blood (not recorded which). The receptor set was obtained from a woman aged 25 to 45 who had been exposed to COVID-19.

The CDR3: CAISQGALTRANYGYTF. CDR3 bases: TGTGCCATCAGTCAGGGGGCGTTGACGAGGGCTAACTATGGCTACACCTTC. The chain links TRBV10-3 to TRBJ1-2; TRBD1 matches at 8 bases. The germline CDR1 and CDR2 sequences are ENHRY and SYGVKD. V lost 5 bases, J lost 0 bases, and 11 bases stayed unmatched. This CDR3 has 17 amino acids.

The chain employs TRBV5-1 and TRBJ2-2; D remains ambiguous. The CDR3 sequence is 13 residues long. V lost 5 bases to trimming and J lost 4 bases, with 9 bases between them. The germline gives CDR1 SGHRS, CDR2 YFSETQ. The CDR3 nucleotides read TGCGCCAGCAGTCGACTCGGCACCGGGGAGCTGTTTTTT. Its protein is CASSRLGTGELFF.

The chain joins TRBV11-2 to TRBJ2-5; D may be TRBD2 (5 bases). This CDR3 spans 15 amino acids. CDR1 and CDR2 from the germline V gene are SGHAT and FQNNGV. Deletions cut 5 bases from V and 5 bases from J, with 18 bases between. In DNA form, the CDR3 reads TGTGCCAGCAGCATACTAGTGGGTTTAGGGGAGACCCAGTACTTC. As protein: CASSILVGLGETQYF.

The rearrangement links TRBV4-1 to TRBJ2-1; 7 nucleotides agree with TRBD2. The CDR3 contains 16 residues. The J segment lost 0 bases and the V segment lost 6 bases, leaving 8 bases of the junction unmatched. CDR1 is MGHRA and CDR2 is YSYEKL in the germline V gene. Here the CDR3 reads CASRPLAGRSYNEQFF. The CDR3 DNA follows: TGCGCCAGCAGACCCTTAGCGGGCCGCTCCTACAATGAGCAGTTCTTC.

CDR3 nucleotides: TGTGCCAGCAGCCCCCTGAGGACGAACACCGGGGAGCTGTTTTTT. Amino acids: CASSPLRTNTGELFF. J is TRBJ2-2 and V is TRBV11-2; D not resolved. Between the trimmed V and J ends, which lost 5 bases and 0 bases, there was a span of 10 bases. The CDR3 covers 15 residues. Germline V gene sequence: CDR1 SGHAT, CDR2 FQNNGV.

The chain has TRBV9 and TRBJ2-7; D gene uncertain. There are 15 residues in the CDR3. The germline gives CDR1 SGDLS, CDR2 YYNGEE. V was shortened by 0 bases and J by 2 bases, with 12 bases between the two germline ends. CDR3 DNA: TGTGCCAGCAGCGTAGATCCCCAGCGCCCCTACGAGCAGTACTTC. Translating it yields CASSVDPQRPYEQYF.

This sequence joins TRBV3-1 (or the pseudogene TRBV3-2) and TRBJ2-1; D might be TRBD2 (6 bases). Germline V CDR1 and CDR2: LGHDT, YNNKEL (reference sequence). CDR3 length: 15 amino acids. Trimming stripped 4 bases from V and 0 bases from J, with 10 bases between. CDR3 amino acids: CASSPTRGSYNEQFF. The CDR3 nucleotides read TGTGCCAGCAGCCCGACTAGGGGCTCCTACAATGAGCAGTTCTTC.

The rearrangement joins TRBV24-1 to TRBJ2-1; 9 nucleotides line up with TRBD2. Germline V gene data show CDR1 as KGHDR and CDR2 as SFDVKD. V trimming: 10 bases; J trimming: 8 bases; junction bases outside the gene matches: 11. CDR3 length: 14 residues. The CDR3 protein is CATAKAGGSDEQFF. The CDR3 nucleotides read TGTGCCACAGCAAAAGCGGGAGGTAGCGATGAGCAGTTCTTC.

This chain uses TRBV3-1 (or the pseudogene TRBV3-2) with TRBJ1-2, with TRBD1 as a possible D gene (6 bases). CDR3 size: 16 residues. Trimming shortened V by 3 bases and J by 0 bases, and 14 bases separated the two germline ends. Germline CDR1 is LGHDT and CDR2 is YNNKEL (reference sequence). The CDR3 DNA reads TGTGCCAGCAGCCACCTACAGGGCCTCACTAACTATGGCTACACCTTC. This codes for CASSHLQGLTNYGYTF.

This chain joins TRBV3-1 (or the pseudogene TRBV3-2) and TRBJ1-2, with D unclear. CDR3 length: 16 residues. Germline V gene lookup returns CDR1 LGHDT and CDR2 YNNKEL (reference sequence). V shed 4 bases and J shed 0 bases, with 15 bases lying between them. CDR3 protein: CASSPFLEEANYGYTF. CDR3 bases: TGTGCCAGCAGCCCCTTCCTGGAGGAGGCTAACTATGGCTACACCTTC.

V gene TRBV3-1 (or the pseudogene TRBV3-2) combines with J gene TRBJ1-2; D call uncertain. CDR3 length: 14 amino acids. V lost 0 bases and J lost 3, with 8 bases in between. Germline CDR1 is LGHDT and CDR2 is YNNKEL (reference sequence). DNA for the CDR3: TGTGCCAGCAGCCAAGACAGCGCGGACTATGGCTACACCTTC. As protein: CASSQDSADYGYTF.

The chain employs TRBV10-2 and TRBJ2-7, with 7 bases that match TRBD2. The CDR3 is made up of 13 amino acids. Germline V gene sequence: CDR1 WSHSY, CDR2 SAAADI. After removal of 2 bases from V and 7 bases from J, the junction contained 5 bases not matched to a gene. The CDR3 loop reads CASSEAGVWEQYF. CDR3 coding DNA: TGCGCCAGCAGTGAGGCGGGAGTGTGGGAGCAGTACTTC.

This chain links TRBV5-1 with TRBJ2-2; a possible D gene is TRBD1 (6 bases). V lost 4 bases and J lost 5, with 15 bases in between. This CDR3 has 15 amino acids. Germline assignment: CDR1 SGHRS and CDR2 YFSETQ. This CDR3 reads CASSPGHGQTGELFF. The CDR3 DNA reads TGCGCCAGCAGCCCGGGACACGGCCAGACCGGGGAGCTGTTTTTT.

This clone was seen a few times. The V gene is TRBV30, the J gene TRBJ2-1, with 14 bases fitting TRBD2. The V gene end was trimmed by 5 bases and the J gene end by 5 bases; junction bases not matched to a gene: 5. The CDR3 has 15 residues. Germline lookup yields CDR1 GTSNPN and CDR2 SVGIG (reference sequence). The CDR3 here is CAWAQTSGRDNEQFF. DNA of the CDR3: TGTGCCTGGGCCCAGACTAGCGGGAGGGACAATGAGCAGTTCTTC.

The chain links TRBV6-1 to TRBJ1-5, with no clear D. This CDR3 has 13 residues. Germline-derived CDR1 and CDR2 are MNHNS and SASEGT. V lost 0 bases, J lost 7 bases, and 7 bases lay in between. The CDR3 sequence is CASSEAVRQPQHF. The CDR3 region has the DNA TGTGCCAGCAGTGAAGCGGTTAGACAGCCCCAGCATTTT.

The J gene is TRBJ2-7, the V gene TRBV14; D may be TRBD1 (7 bases). The CDR3 loop spans 13 amino acids. Per the germline V gene, CDR1 is SGHDN and CDR2 is FVKESK. V was shortened by 6 bases and J by 4 bases, with 13 bases between the two germline ends. The CDR3 is CASSAGQRYEQYF. The DNA for the CDR3 is TGTGCCAGCAGTGCGGGACAGAGATACGAGCAGTACTTC.

In this sample, this clone turned up once. The chain has TRBV6-2 or TRBV6-3 and TRBJ1-2, with 10 bases aligning to TRBD1. The CDR3 has 14 amino acids. The V and J ends lost 6 bases and 6 bases, in that order; junction bases with no gene match: 7. Per the germline V gene, CDR1 is MNHEY and CDR2 is SVGEGT. The CDR3 loop is CASSHSGTGDGYTF. The CDR3 DNA follows: TGTGCCAGCAGCCACTCCGGGACAGGGGATGGCTACACCTTC.

The J gene is TRBJ1-1, the V gene TRBV5-4; 10 bases agree with TRBD1. V lost 4 bases, J lost 1 base, and 7 bases stayed unmatched. Germline CDR1 reads SGHNT; CDR2 reads YYREEE (reference sequence). The CDR3 is made up of 16 amino acids. The CDR3 sequence: CASSPDRGQANTEAFF. Written as DNA, the CDR3 is TGTGCCAGCAGCCCCGACAGGGGGCAAGCGAACACTGAAGCTTTCTTT. The full variable domain, rest sourced from reference TRBV5-4 and TRBJ1-1, is ETGVTQSPTHLIKTRGQQVTLRCSSQSGHNTVSWYQQALGQGPQFIFQYYREEENGRGNFPPRFSGLQFPNYSSELNVNALELDDSALYLCASSPDRGQANTEAFFGQGTRLTVV.

The V and J genes are TRBV2 and TRBJ1-2; weak D call: TRBD1 (5 bases). In germline, CDR1 is SNHLY, CDR2 FYNNEI. V was trimmed by 6 bases and J by 3 bases, leaving 20 bases between them. There are 16 residues in the CDR3. CDR3 nucleotides: TGTGCCAGCAGATCACAACGGGGGGAGGGCGACTATGGCTACACCTTC. Its translation is CASRSQRGEGDYGYTF.

The count of this clone is one. In the same sample, other DNA sequences code for this CDR3. V is TRBV5-1 and J is TRBJ2-3; D call uncertain. This CDR3 has 14 residues. CDR1 and CDR2 from the germline V gene are SGHRS and YFSETQ. Trimming shortened V by 4 bases and J by 2 bases, and 11 bases separated the two germline ends. The CDR3 nucleotides read TGCGCCAGCAGCCCAGGCTTGCCCACAGATACGCAGTATTTT. The encoded protein is CASSPGLPTDTQYF. The full variable domain, its missing parts supplied by reference TRBV5-1 and TRBJ2-3, is KAGVTQTPRYLIKTRGQQVTLSCSPISGHRSVSWYQQTPGQGLQFLFEYFSETQRNKGNFPGRFSGRQFSNSRSEMNVSTLELGDSALYLCASSPGLPTDTQYFGPGTRLTVL.

The CDR3 coding sequence is TGTGCCACCAGTGAACCGAGACAGGGGGCAGGAGATACGCAGTATTTT. It yields the protein CATSEPRQGAGDTQYF. The chain joins TRBV24-1 to TRBJ2-3; 10 bases align to TRBD1. CDR3 length: 16 amino acids. CDR1 is KGHDR and CDR2 is SFDVKD in the germline V gene. V was pared by 4 bases and J by 5 bases, with 8 bases of the junction left unmatched.

V is TRBV5-1 and J is TRBJ1-2, with no clear D. CDR1 is SGHRS, CDR2 YFSETQ, per germline. The CDR3 runs to 12 residues. The V gene lost 4 bases and the J gene lost 8 bases, with 12 bases spanning the gap. CDR3 protein: CASSQRREGYTF. Here the CDR3 DNA reads TGCGCCAGCAGCCAGAGGAGAGAGGGCTACACCTTC.

The chain employs TRBV5-4 and TRBJ1-1; D gene unclear. Germline lookup yields CDR1 SGHNT and CDR2 YYREEE (reference sequence). The CDR3 is made up of 15 amino acids. V was clipped by 1 base and J by 1 base, with 11 bases between them. CDR3 coding DNA: TGTGCCAGCAGCTTGAACATGTATGGGAACACTGAAGCTTTCTTT. This translates into CASSLNMYGNTEAFF.

The rearrangement joins TRBV7-3 to TRBJ2-1; the D is unclear. Trimming shortened V by 0 bases and J by 0 bases, and 12 bases separated the two germline ends. The CDR3 is made up of 17 amino acids. The germline V gene encodes CDR1 SGHTA and CDR2 FQGTGA. The CDR3 spells CASSLTGRHSSYNEQFF. In DNA form, the CDR3 reads TGTGCCAGCAGCTTAACGGGCAGGCACAGCTCCTACAATGAGCAGTTCTTC. Variable domain in full (rest from reference TRBV7-3 and TRBJ2-1): GAGVSQTPSNKVTEKGKYVELRCDPISGHTALYWYRQSLGQGPEFLIYFQGTGAADDSGLPNDRFFAVRPEGSVSTLKIQRTERGDSAVYLCASSLTGRHSSYNEQFFGPGTRLTVL.

This rearrangement joins TRBV11-2 to TRBJ2-7; 8 bases line up with TRBD2. The CDR3 spans 15 residues. The V and J ends lost 1 base and 1 base, in that order; junction bases with no gene match: 3. Germline V lookup: CDR1 SGHAT, CDR2 FQNNGV. The DNA of the CDR3 is TGTGCCAGCAGCTTAGGGGGGACTAGTTCCTACGAGCAGTACTTC. Protein product: CASSLGGTSSYEQYF.

V gene TRBV9 combines with J gene TRBJ2-1, with 8 bases lining up with TRBD1. The CDR3 extends over 16 amino acids. After removal of 4 bases from V and 0 bases from J, the junction contained 6 bases not matched to a gene. The germline gives CDR1 SGDLS, CDR2 YYNGEE. The CDR3 bases are TGTGCCAGCAGCACCAGGGACAGGCCCTCCTACAATGAGCAGTTCTTC. This gives the protein CASSTRDRPSYNEQFF. The variable domain in full, completed from reference TRBV9 and TRBJ2-1, reads DSGVTQTPKHLITATGQRVTLRCSPRSGDLSVYWYQQSLDQGLQFLIQYYNGEERAKGNILERFSAQQFPDLHSELNLSSLELGDSALYFCASSTRDRPSYNEQFFGPGTRLTVL.

The CDR3, as DNA: TGTGCCAGCAGTTTAAATGGACAAATCTCTGGAAACACCATATATTTT. Translation: CASSLNGQISGNTIYF. This chain links TRBV27 with TRBJ1-3; TRBD1 is a possible D gene (5 bases). The CDR3 extends over 16 amino acids. The V gene lost 2 bases and the J gene lost 0 bases, with 11 bases spanning the gap. CDR1 and CDR2 (germline): MNHEY, SMNVEV (reference sequence).

V gene TRBV10-3 combines with J gene TRBJ2-2; TRBD2 aligns across 10 bases. V trimming: 8 bases; J trimming: 4 bases; junction bases outside the gene matches: 10. The CDR3 covers 16 residues. Germline loops: CDR1 ENHRY, CDR2 SYGVKD. CDR3 region: CAIGASGSWGTGELFF. CDR3 nucleotides: TGTGCCATCGGGGCTAGCGGGAGCTGGGGCACCGGGGAGCTGTTTTTT.